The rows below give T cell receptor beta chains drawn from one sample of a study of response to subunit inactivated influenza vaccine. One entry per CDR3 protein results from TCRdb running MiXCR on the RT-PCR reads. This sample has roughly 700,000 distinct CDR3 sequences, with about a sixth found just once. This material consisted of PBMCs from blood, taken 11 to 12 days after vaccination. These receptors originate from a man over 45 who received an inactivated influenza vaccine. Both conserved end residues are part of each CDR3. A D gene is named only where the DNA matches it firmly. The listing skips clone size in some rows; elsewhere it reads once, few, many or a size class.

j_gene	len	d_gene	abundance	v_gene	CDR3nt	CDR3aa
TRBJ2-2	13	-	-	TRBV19	TGTGCCAGTGGACGGACGAACACCGGGGAGCTGTTTTTT	CASGRTNTGELFF
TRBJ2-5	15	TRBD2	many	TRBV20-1	TGCAGTGCTTCTGATCGACTAGCGGGAGAAGAGACCCAGTACTTC	CSASDRLAGEETQYF
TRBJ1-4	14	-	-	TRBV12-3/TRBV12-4	TGTGCCAGCAGTTCGCGCGGGGGGGGTGAAAAACTGTTTTTT	CASSSRGGGEKLFF
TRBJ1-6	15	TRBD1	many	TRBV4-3	TGCGCCAGCAGCACGCAGGGGGCAGGAAATTCACCCCTCCACTTT	CASSTQGAGNSPLHF
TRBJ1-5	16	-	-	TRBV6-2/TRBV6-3	TGTGCCAGCAGTTACGTGAGGGCCACGAGCAATCAGCCCCAGCATTTT	CASSYVRATSNQPQHF
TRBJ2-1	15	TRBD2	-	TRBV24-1	TGTGCCACCATGGGACTAGCGGGAGGAAAGTATGAGCAGTTCTTC	CATMGLAGGKYEQFF
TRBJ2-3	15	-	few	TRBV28	TGTGCCAGCAGATTGACCTGGACCGGGATAGATACGCAGTATTTT	CASRLTWTGIDTQYF
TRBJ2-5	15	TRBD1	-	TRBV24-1	TGTGCCACCAGTCCATCGACAGGGGGACGGGAGACCCAGTACTTC	CATSPSTGGRETQYF
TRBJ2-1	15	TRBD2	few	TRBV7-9	TGTGCCAGCAGCCAAGGGGGGACTAGCGGCGATGAGCAGTTCTTC	CASSQGGTSGDEQFF
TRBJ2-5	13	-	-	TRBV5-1	TGCGCCAGCAATAGCCAGGGGACAGAGACCCAGTACTTC	CASNSQGTETQYF
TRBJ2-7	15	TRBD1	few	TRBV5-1	TGCGCCAGCAGCAGGGGCGGACAGGGGGACTACGAGCAGTACTTC	CASSRGGQGDYEQYF
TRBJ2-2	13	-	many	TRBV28	TGTGCCAGCTATGGACCAGGGGCCGGGGAGCTGTTTTTT	CASYGPGAGELFF
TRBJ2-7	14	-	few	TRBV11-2	TGTGCCAGCAGCCGAGAGATCAACTCCTACGAGCAGTACTTC	CASSREINSYEQYF
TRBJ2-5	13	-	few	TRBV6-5	TGTGCCAGCAGTTACACCCCGGGCGAGACCCAGTACTTC	CASSYTPGETQYF